A single sample gave rise to the 3 T cell receptor beta chains below, sequenced in a study of vaccination effects on CD4 cells after COVID-19. Data came from immunoSEQ multiplex PCR; TCRdb stores just in-frame clones and leaves some out. The sample has fewer than 55,000 clones; just under 80% are singletons. Their recognized antigens are unknown. Ahead of sequencing, the ViraFEST assay grew antigen-specific CD4+ T cells using viral peptide pools. Culture lasted under 13 days before CD4+ T cell isolation. Previously uninfected by SARS-CoV-2, the vaccine recipients also showed negative nucleocapsid antibodies. The source material was CD4+ T cells from PBMCs cultured with HCoV-OC43 spike peptides, sampled before COVID-19 vaccination. Indicated subset: HCoV-OC43 spike overlapping peptide pool stimulation. The receptors were sampled from a human donor who received a COVID-19 vaccine.

The rearrangement uses TRBV6-4 and TRBJ1-6, with TRBD1 matching over 7 bases. Germline V CDR1 and CDR2: MRHNA, SNTAGT. V shed 4 bases and J 9 bases; nucleotides not matched to a gene: 9. The CDR3 sequence is 15 residues long. The CDR3 is CASSAFQGVGSPLHF. CDR3 in DNA: TGTGCCAGCAGTGCATTTCAGGGGGTAGGTTCACCCCTCCACTTT.

CDR3 nucleotide sequence: TGCGCCAGCAGCCAAGGGACAGGGATGACAACTAATGAAAAACTGTTTTTT. As protein: CASSQGTGMTTNEKLFF. This chain links TRBV5-1 with TRBJ1-4, with TRBD1 matching 9 bases. Looked up from germline, CDR1 is SGHRS and CDR2 is YFSETQ. V was clipped by 4 bases and J by 0 bases; unmatched bases: 7. The CDR3 loop spans 17 amino acids. The complete variable domain, with remaining parts taken from reference TRBV5-1 and TRBJ1-4, reads KAGVTQTPRYLIKTRGQQVTLSCSPISGHRSVSWYQQTPGQGLQFLFEYFSETQRNKGNFPGRFSGRQFSNSRSEMNVSTLELGDSALYLCASSQGTGMTTNEKLFFGSGTQLSVL.

The chain couples TRBV4-2 to TRBJ2-3, with 8 nucleotides matching TRBD2. The CDR3 runs 16 residues. The germline gives CDR1 LGHNA, CDR2 YNFKEQ. V shed 2 bases, J shed 3 bases, and the junction held 7 bases outside the gene matches. CDR3 sequence (DNA): TGTGCCAGCAGCCAACAACGGGGGGGCGGGACAGATACGCAGTATTTT. Amino acid sequence: CASSQQRGGGTDTQYF.